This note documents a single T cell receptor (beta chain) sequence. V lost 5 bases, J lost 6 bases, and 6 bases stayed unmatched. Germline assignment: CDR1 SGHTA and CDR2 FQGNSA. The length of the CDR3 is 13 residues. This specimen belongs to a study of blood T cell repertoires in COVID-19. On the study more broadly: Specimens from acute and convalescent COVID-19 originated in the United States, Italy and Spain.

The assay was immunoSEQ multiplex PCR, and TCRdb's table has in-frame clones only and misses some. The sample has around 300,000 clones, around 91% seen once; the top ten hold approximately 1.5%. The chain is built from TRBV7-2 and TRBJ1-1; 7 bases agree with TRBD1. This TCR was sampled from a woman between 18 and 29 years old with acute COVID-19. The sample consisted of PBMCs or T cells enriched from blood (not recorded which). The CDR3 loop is CASSAGTESEAFF. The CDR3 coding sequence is TGTGCCAGCAGCGCCGGGACAGAATCTGAAGCTTTCTTT.